This T cell receptor beta chain stems from a study of T-cell memory formation after mild COVID-19. About the research overall: Largely, the TCR clusters proved donor specific. Whole-study results and caveats: Confirmation of SARS-CoV-2 specificity was lacking for second-wave clones peaking day 37. Some clones that responded were present in memory (sampled pre-infection), which suggests cross-reactive memory joined. For contracting clones, CD4+ ones sat mainly in CM and EM, CD8+ in EMRA.

To note about this clonotype: Antigen specificity is unknown.

Each CDR3 protein gets one entry after TCRdb re-called the 5' RACE reads with MiXCR. The sample includes hundreds of thousands of distinct CDR3 sequences, roughly 20% of them seen just once. The ends lost 2 bases at V and 1 base at J; junction bases unmatched: 5. The CDR3 is made up of 16 amino acids. Germline V gene data show CDR1 as SGHRS and CDR2 as YFSETQ. Sequenced: PBMCs or a T cell subset sorted from them (not recorded which). The source is an adult woman who had mild COVID-19 (a few samples of this study predate the infection). Cell type and time point are not known. The chain recombines TRBV5-1 with TRBJ1-1; 10 bases are shared with TRBD1. The CDR3 spells CASSFWGDRGNTEAFF. CDR3 DNA sequence: TGCGCCAGCAGCTTTTGGGGGGACAGGGGGAACACTGAAGCTTTCTTT. Full variable domain (outside the CDR3, taken from reference TRBV5-1 and TRBJ1-1): KAGVTQTPRYLIKTRGQQVTLSCSPISGHRSVSWYQQTPGQGLQFLFEYFSETQRNKGNFPGRFSGRQFSNSRSEMNVSTLELGDSALYLCASSFWGDRGNTEAFFGQGTRLTVV.